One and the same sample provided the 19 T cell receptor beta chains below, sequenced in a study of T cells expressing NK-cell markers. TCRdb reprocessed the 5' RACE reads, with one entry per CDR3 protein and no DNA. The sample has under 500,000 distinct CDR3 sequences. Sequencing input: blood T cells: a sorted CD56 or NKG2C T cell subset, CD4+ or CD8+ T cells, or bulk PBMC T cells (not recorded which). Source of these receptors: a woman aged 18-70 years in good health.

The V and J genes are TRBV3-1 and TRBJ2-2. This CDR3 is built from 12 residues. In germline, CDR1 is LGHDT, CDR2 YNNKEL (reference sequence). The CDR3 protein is CASSQDGGELFF.

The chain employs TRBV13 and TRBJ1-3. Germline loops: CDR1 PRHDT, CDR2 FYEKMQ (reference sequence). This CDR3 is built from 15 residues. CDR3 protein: CASSGLGSSGNTIYF.

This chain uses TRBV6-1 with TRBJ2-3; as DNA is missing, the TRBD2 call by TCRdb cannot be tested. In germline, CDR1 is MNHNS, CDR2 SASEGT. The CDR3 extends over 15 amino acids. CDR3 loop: CASSPGLAKGDTQYF.

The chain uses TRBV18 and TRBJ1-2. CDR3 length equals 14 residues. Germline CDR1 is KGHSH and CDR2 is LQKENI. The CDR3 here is CASSPPAGDYGYTF.

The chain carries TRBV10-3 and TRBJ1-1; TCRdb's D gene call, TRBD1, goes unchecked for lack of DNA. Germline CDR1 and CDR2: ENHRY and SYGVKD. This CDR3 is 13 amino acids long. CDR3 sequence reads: CAITQGENTEAFF.

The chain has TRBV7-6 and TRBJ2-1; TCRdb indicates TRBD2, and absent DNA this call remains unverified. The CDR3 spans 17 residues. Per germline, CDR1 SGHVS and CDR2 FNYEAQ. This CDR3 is CASSLDPPSGPYNEQFF.

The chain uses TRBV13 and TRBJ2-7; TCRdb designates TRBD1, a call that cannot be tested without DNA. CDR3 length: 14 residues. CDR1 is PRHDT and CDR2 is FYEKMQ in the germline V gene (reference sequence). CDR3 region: CASSLRGEDYEQYF.

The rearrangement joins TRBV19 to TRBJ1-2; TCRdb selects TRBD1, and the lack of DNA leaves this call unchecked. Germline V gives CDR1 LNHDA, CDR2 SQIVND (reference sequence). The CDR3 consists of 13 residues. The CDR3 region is CAGRDRGQSGYTF.

CDR3 in amino acids: CASSLRFGTSYNEQFF. The J gene is TRBJ2-1, the V gene TRBV11-1; TCRdb gives TRBD2 as the D gene, but with no DNA this cannot be confirmed. CDR1 and CDR2 (germline): SGHAT, FQDESV (reference sequence). CDR3 length: 16 amino acids. The full variable domain, with the rest looked up from reference TRBV11-1 and TRBJ2-1, is EAEVAQSPRYKITEKSQAVAFWCDPISGHATLYWYRQILGQGPELLVQFQDESVVDDSQLPKDRFSAERLKGVDSTLKIQPAELGDSAMYLCASSLRFGTSYNEQFFGPGTRLTVL.

CDR3 in amino acids: CASSGAGGDEQFF. The V and J genes are TRBV5-8 and TRBJ2-1; lacking DNA, the TRBD2 call made by TCRdb goes unchecked. Looked up from germline, CDR1 is SGHTS and CDR2 is YDEGEE. There are 13 residues in the CDR3.

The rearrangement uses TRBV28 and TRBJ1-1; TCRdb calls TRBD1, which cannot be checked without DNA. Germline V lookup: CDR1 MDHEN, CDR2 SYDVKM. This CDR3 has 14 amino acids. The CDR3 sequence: CASTPGGAVTEAFF.

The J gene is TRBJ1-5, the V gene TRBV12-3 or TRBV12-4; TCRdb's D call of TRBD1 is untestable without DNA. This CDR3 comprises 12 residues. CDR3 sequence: CASRAGDQPQHF.

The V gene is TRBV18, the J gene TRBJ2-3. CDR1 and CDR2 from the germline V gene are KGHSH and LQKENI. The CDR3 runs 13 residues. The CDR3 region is CASSPPRLDTQYF.

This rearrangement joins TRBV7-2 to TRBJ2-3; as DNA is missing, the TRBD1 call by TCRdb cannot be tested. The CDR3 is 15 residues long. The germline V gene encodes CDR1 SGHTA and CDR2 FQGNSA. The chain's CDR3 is CASMVFQGGTDTQYF.

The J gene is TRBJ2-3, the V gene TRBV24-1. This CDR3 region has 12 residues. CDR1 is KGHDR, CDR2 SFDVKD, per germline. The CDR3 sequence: CATLDHTDTQYF.

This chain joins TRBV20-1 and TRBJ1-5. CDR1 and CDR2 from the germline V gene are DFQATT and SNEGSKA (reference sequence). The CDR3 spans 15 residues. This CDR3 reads CSARDPGGSNQPQHF.

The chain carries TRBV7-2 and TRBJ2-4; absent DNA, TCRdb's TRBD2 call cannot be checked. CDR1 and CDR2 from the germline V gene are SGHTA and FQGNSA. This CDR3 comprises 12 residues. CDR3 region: CASSSTTGLAYF.

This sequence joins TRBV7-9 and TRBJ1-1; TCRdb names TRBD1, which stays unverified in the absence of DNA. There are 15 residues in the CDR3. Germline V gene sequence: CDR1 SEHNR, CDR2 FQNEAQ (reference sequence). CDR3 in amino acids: CASSSPNRVGTEAFF. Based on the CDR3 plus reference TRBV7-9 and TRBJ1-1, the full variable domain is DTGVSQNPRHKITKRGQNVTFRCDPISEHNRLYWYRQTLGQGPEFLTYFQNEAQLEKSRLLSDRFSAERPKGSFSTLEIQRTEQGDSAMYLCASSSPNRVGTEAFFGQGTRLTVV.

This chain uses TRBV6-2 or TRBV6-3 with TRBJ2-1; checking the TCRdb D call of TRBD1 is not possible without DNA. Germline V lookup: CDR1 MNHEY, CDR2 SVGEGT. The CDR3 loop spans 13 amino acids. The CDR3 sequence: CATWGWPYNEQFF.